The next 9 T cell receptor beta chains were all read from a single sample in a study of cytotoxic CD8 clonotypes in ibrutinib-treated CLL. Here immunoSEQ multiplex PCR was the method, and the copy in TCRdb shows in-frame clones only, minus some. This sample carries some 200,000 clones, 79% of them seen once, and the ten largest clones take over 10%. Sequences were derived from PBMCs, sampled after 12 months of ibrutinib treatment. These receptors originate from a human donor with chronic lymphocytic leukemia.

In nucleotides, the CDR3 is TGCGCCAGCAGCCTTCCTCTCGGGGAGCTGTTTTTT. This codes for CASSLPLGELFF. The chain links TRBV5-1 to TRBJ2-2; D is ambiguous. This CDR3 is built from 12 residues. CDR1 and CDR2 from the germline V gene are SGHRS and YFSETQ. Trimming pared 4 bases from V and 7 bases from J, leaving 8 bases between.

The chain joins TRBV11-3 to TRBJ2-3; possibly TRBD2 for D (5 bases). The germline V gene encodes CDR1 SGHNT and CDR2 YENEEA. V was pared by 4 bases and J by 3 bases, with 20 bases between. There are 17 residues in the CDR3. The CDR3 sequence is CASSSRFEGDKTDTQYF. CDR3 bases: TGTGCCAGCAGCTCACGCTTCGAGGGAGATAAAACAGATACGCAGTATTTT.

This sequence joins TRBV2 and TRBJ2-5, with D unresolved. In germline, CDR1 is SNHLY, CDR2 FYNNEI. V was pared by 1 base and J by 7 bases, with 7 bases between. CDR3 length equals 12 residues. CDR3 nucleotide sequence: TGTGCCAGCAGTGAAGGGTTAGTGACCCAGTACTTC. It is translated as CASSEGLVTQYF.

This chain connects TRBV4-1 to TRBJ2-7; TRBD1 agrees at 9 bases. The J segment lost 9 bases and the V segment lost 0 bases, leaving 15 bases of the junction unmatched. Germline lookup yields CDR1 MGHRA and CDR2 YSYEKL. This CDR3 contains 17 residues. The DNA for the CDR3 is TGCGCCAGCAGCCAAGATCATCGCGGGACAGGGCGGATGGGGCAGTACTTC. It encodes CASSQDHRGTGRMGQYF.

This chain uses TRBV29-1 with TRBJ2-7; D is unclear. Germline CDR1 reads SQVTM; CDR2 reads ANQGSEA. V lost 0 bases and J lost 0, with 6 bases in between. The CDR3 has 13 amino acids. This chain's CDR3 is CSVEDTSSYEQYF. CDR3 bases: TGCAGCGTTGAAGATACAAGCTCCTACGAGCAGTACTTC.

V usage is TRBV7-9 and J usage is TRBJ2-1; 9 nucleotides align to TRBD1. V was clipped by 5 bases and J by 5 bases; unmatched bases: 1. The CDR3 loop spans 13 amino acids. Germline V gene data show CDR1 as SEHNR and CDR2 as FQNEAQ (reference sequence). In nucleotides, the CDR3 is TGTGCCAGCAGCCGGACAGGGGACAATGAGCAGTTCTTC. It encodes CASSRTGDNEQFF.

The V gene is TRBV5-8, the J gene TRBJ2-5; D is unresolved. V lost 0 bases and J lost 4, with 13 bases in between. Germline V gene lookup returns CDR1 SGHTS and CDR2 YDEGEE. The CDR3 totals 15 residues. The CDR3 sequence is CASSLVTPPGETQYF. The CDR3 DNA is TGTGCCAGCAGCTTGGTCACTCCTCCCGGAGAGACCCAGTACTTC.

V usage is TRBV5-1 and J usage is TRBJ2-7, with TRBD2 identical over 10 bases. Per the germline V gene, CDR1 is SGHRS and CDR2 is YFSETQ. V trimming: 4 bases; J trimming: 4 bases; junction bases outside the gene matches: 8. The CDR3 is 15 residues long. CDR3 in amino acids: CASSAYSGGQYEQYF. The CDR3 DNA reads as TGCGCCAGCAGCGCCTATAGCGGGGGGCAATACGAGCAGTACTTC.

This sequence joins TRBV7-2 and TRBJ2-5, with D tentatively TRBD1 (6 bases). Germline assignment: CDR1 SGHTA and CDR2 FQGNSA. The CDR3 runs to 16 residues. The ends were cut back, 5 bases at V and 5 bases at J, with 21 bases in the middle. The CDR3 loop reads CASSLGGVLGAETQYF. The CDR3 nucleotides are TGTGCCAGCAGCCTTGGGGGCGTTCTTGGCGCGGAGACCCAGTACTTC.